Listed below are T cell receptor beta chains from one sample, sequenced in a study of regulatory T cells in long-lasting Graves disease. One entry per CDR3 protein, called by TCRdb with MiXCR from the multiplex PCR reads. The repertoire holds around 420,000 distinct CDR3 sequences, 15% to 19% seen once, with 20% to 25% in the top ten. The specimen was peripheral blood mononuclear cells (PBMCs), collected at new diagnosis, from a patient treated with antithyroid drugs. Every receptor here comes from a female donor with Graves disease. Both conserved end residues are part of each CDR3. A D gene is named only where the DNA matches it firmly. A clone size is listed for some rows: how often the clone was seen (once, few, many), or a class if it is expanded.

D gene | J gene | CDR3 length | V gene | clone size | CDR3 protein | CDR3 DNA
. | TRBJ2-4 | 12 | TRBV27 | . | CASKDFSNIQYF | TGTGCCAGCAAAGACTTTTCAAACATTCAGTACTTC
TRBD1 | TRBJ2-4 | 16 | TRBV12-3/TRBV12-4 | . | CASSPRTGFVKNIQYF | TGTGCCAGCAGCCCTAGGACAGGGTTCGTCAAAAACATTCAGTACTTC
TRBD1 | TRBJ2-1 | 15 | TRBV3-1 | many | CASRENRGEYNEQFF | TGTGCCAGCAGAGAAAACAGGGGCGAATACAATGAGCAGTTCTTC
. | TRBJ1-1 | 16 | TRBV18 | . | CASSPPGNLVQAEAFF | TGTGCCAGCTCACCCCCGGGAAACTTAGTTCAGGCTGAAGCTTTCTTT
TRBD1 | TRBJ1-1 | 15 | TRBV5-1 | . | CASSLGFPPGQGAFF | TGCGCCAGCAGCTTGGGGTTTCCGCCGGGACAGGGAGCTTTCTTT
TRBD2 | TRBJ2-7 | 15 | TRBV7-2 | . | CASSFSGRAWDEQYF | TGTGCCAGCAGCTTTAGCGGGAGGGCCTGGGACGAGCAGTACTTC
. | TRBJ1-4 | 14 | TRBV3-1 | many | CASSQGLGSEKLFF | TGTGCCAGCAGCCAAGGTCTTGGAAGCGAAAAACTGTTTTTT
TRBD1 | TRBJ1-1 | 13 | TRBV12-5 | . | CASGSDRVGEAFF | TGTGCTAGTGGTTCCGACAGGGTGGGTGAAGCTTTCTTT
. | TRBJ2-7 | 17 | TRBV7-9 | many | CASSLLPPAGHSYEQYF | TGTGCCAGCAGCTTACTCCCCCCGGCGGGACACTCCTACGAGCAGTACTTC
TRBD2 | TRBJ2-1 | 16 | TRBV12-3/TRBV12-4 | many | CASSLQRELVMNEQFF | TGTGCCAGCAGTTTACAGCGGGAGCTCGTTATGAATGAGCAGTTCTTC
. | TRBJ2-7 | 15 | TRBV6-1 | many | CASGRRRRPLYEQYF | TGTGCCAGCGGGCGGCGGCGACGACCGCTCTACGAGCAGTACTTC
. | TRBJ1-5 | 14 | TRBV7-9 | many | CASSLIRRNQPQHF | TGTGCCAGCAGCTTAATTCGTAGGAATCAGCCCCAGCATTTT
. | TRBJ1-1 | 13 | TRBV11-2 | many | CASGLRGLIGAFF | TGTGCCAGCGGCCTACGGGGGCTTATCGGAGCTTTCTTT
. | TRBJ1-5 | 17 | TRBV7-2 | . | CASSLQQWGYSNQPQHF | TGTGCCAGCAGCTTACAACAGTGGGGCTATAGCAATCAGCCCCAGCATTTT
TRBD1 | TRBJ2-1 | 15 | TRBV6-5 | few | CASSYSRGGGNEQFF | TGTGCCAGCAGTTACTCGAGAGGGGGCGGAAATGAGCAGTTCTTC
. | TRBJ1-2 | 14 | TRBV27 | few | CASSSTVVGYGYTF | TGTGCCAGCAGTTCGACAGTTGTAGGCTATGGCTACACCTTC
. | TRBJ1-1 | 13 | TRBV27 | many | CASSLLINTEAFF | TGTGCCAGCAGTTTATTGATAAACACTGAAGCTTTCTTT
. | TRBJ2-3 | 16 | TRBV11-2 | many | CASSSFWGSSTDTQYF | TGTGCCAGCAGCTCTTTTTGGGGTTCTAGCACAGATACGCAGTATTTT
TRBD2 | TRBJ2-5 | 15 | TRBV7-2 | many | CASSLGAGVGETQYF | TGTGCCAGCAGCTTAGGGGCGGGAGTGGGGGAGACCCAGTACTTC
TRBD1 | TRBJ1-6 | 18 | TRBV20-1 | few | CSARVRTGGNSYNSPLHF | TGCAGTGCTAGAGTGAGGACAGGGGGTAACTCCTATAATTCACCCCTCCACTTT
. | TRBJ1-5 | 15 | TRBV19 | . | CASSFGSTGDQPQHF | TGTGCCAGTAGTTTTGGGTCGACGGGAGATCAGCCCCAGCATTTT
. | TRBJ1-2 | 13 | TRBV6-1 | many | CASSENSNYGYTF | TGTGCCAGCAGTGAAAACAGCAACTATGGCTACACCTTC
. | TRBJ2-2 | 17 | TRBV12-3/TRBV12-4 | many | CASSFGGGLGGTGELFF | TGTGCCAGCAGTTTTGGAGGGGGCTTAGGCGGCACCGGGGAGCTGTTTTTT
. | TRBJ2-7 | 15 | TRBV6-1 | few | CASNPRTTFSYEQYF | TGTGCCAGCAATCCGCGGACTACCTTCTCCTACGAGCAGTACTTC
. | TRBJ1-1 | 13 | TRBV5-4 | many | CASSYQGVTEAFF | TGTGCCAGCAGTTACCAGGGTGTCACTGAAGCTTTCTTT
TRBD1 | TRBJ2-7 | 15 | TRBV9 | many | CASSEGDSNLYEQYF | TGTGCCAGCAGCGAGGGGGACAGTAACCTCTACGAGCAGTACTTC
TRBD1 | TRBJ2-7 | 16 | TRBV28 | many | CASSSTPGTGSNEQYF | TGTGCCAGCAGTAGCACACCCGGGACAGGGTCGAACGAGCAGTACTTC
. | TRBJ2-5 | 14 | TRBV19 | many | CASSIRPGLETQYF | TGTGCCAGTAGTATACGCCCAGGATTAGAGACCCAGTACTTC
TRBD1 | TRBJ1-1 | 14 | TRBV20-1 | many | CRTGDDGMNTEAFF | TGCAGGACAGGGGATGATGGAATGAACACTGAAGCTTTCTTT
. | TRBJ1-1 | 16 | TRBV30 | many | CAWRPRLRGLNTEAFF | TGTGCCTGGAGACCTCGCCTGCGGGGGCTCAACACTGAAGCTTTCTTT
TRBD1 | TRBJ1-2 | 14 | TRBV12-3/TRBV12-4 | . | CASSLDGTGRKNTF | TGTGCCAGCAGCCTTGACGGGACAGGGAGGAAGAACACCTTC
TRBD1 | TRBJ1-5 | 20 | TRBV6-2/TRBV6-3 | few | CASSSPRETGGEGGNQPQHF | TGTGCCAGCAGTTCGCCACGGGAGACAGGGGGCGAGGGGGGCAATCAGCCCCAGCATTTT
. | TRBJ1-1 | 16 | TRBV20-1 | many | CSARPGGRPWDTEAFF | TGCAGTGCTAGGCCCGGTGGGAGGCCCTGGGACACTGAAGCTTTCTTT
. | TRBJ2-7 | 13 | TRBV6-5 | many | CASSYSGGREQYF | TGTGCCAGCAGTTACTCGGGGGGGCGCGAGCAGTACTTC
. | TRBJ2-1 | 11 | TRBV30 | . | CAWSIHNEQFF | TGTGCCTGGAGTATCCACAATGAGCAGTTCTTC
TRBD1 | TRBJ1-1 | 17 | TRBV27 | many | CASSLSPGDRLNTEAFF | TGTGCCAGCAGTTTATCCCCCGGGGACAGGCTGAACACTGAAGCTTTCTTT
. | TRBJ1-2 | 14 | TRBV28 | many | CASSLGQPFYGYTF | TGTGCCAGCAGTTTAGGGCAGCCCTTCTATGGCTACACCTTC
. | TRBJ1-4 | 17 | TRBV4-1 | few | CASSLQGGVAGNEKLFF | TGCGCCAGCAGCCTCCAGGGAGGGGTGGCGGGTAATGAAAAACTGTTTTTT
TRBD1 | TRBJ1-1 | 14 | TRBV5-1 | many | CASSFSTGVTEAFF | TGCGCCAGCAGCTTCTCGACAGGGGTCACTGAAGCTTTCTTT
. | TRBJ1-1 | 14 | TRBV9 | many | CASSVDTGGTEAFF | TGTGCCAGCAGCGTTGACACTGGGGGCACTGAAGCTTTCTTT
TRBD2 | TRBJ2-3 | 18 | TRBV9 | many | CASSVTPTTGLGTDTQYF | TGTGCCAGCAGCGTGACTCCGACCACGGGACTAGGTACAGATACGCAGTATTTT
. | TRBJ2-7 | 14 | TRBV2 | many | CASSDSASSYEQYF | TGTGCCAGCAGTGATTCTGCTTCTTCCTACGAGCAGTACTTC